One and the same sample provided the 21 T cell receptor beta chains below, sequenced in a study of molecular identifiers for immune sequencing clone quantification. One entry per CDR3 protein results from TCRdb running MiXCR on the PCR reads. The sample contains approximately 670,000 distinct CDR3 sequences, just under 20% of which appear only once. The source material was naive CD8+ T cells from blood, with Jurkat cell RNA spiked in. Described subset: FACS-sorted CD8+CD4-CCR7+CD45RA+ naive T cells. The receptors come from a human donor in good health. Some libraries in this study had Jurkat cell RNA spiked in.

This clonotype was picked up many times. The rearrangement links TRBV7-2 to TRBJ1-6, with unresolved D. This CDR3 is built from 11 residues. Trimming took off 1 base at V and 13 bases at J, with 5 bases between the two ends. The germline V gene has CDR1 SGHTA and CDR2 FQGNSA. CDR3 residues: CASSLDQPLHF. The CDR3 DNA sequence: TGTGCCAGCAGCTTAGACCAGCCCCTCCACTTT.

V usage is TRBV3-1 and J usage is TRBJ2-7; weak D call: TRBD1 (7 bases). CDR3 size: 14 residues. Germline assignment: CDR1 LGHDT and CDR2 YNNKEL (reference sequence). V was trimmed by 4 bases and J by 4 bases, leaving 14 bases between them. The CDR3 DNA reads TGTGCCAGCAGCCCGTTCAGGGGGAGGTACGAGCAGTACTTC. Translated: CASSPFRGRYEQYF.

There are a few counts of this clonotype. V usage is TRBV12-5 and J usage is TRBJ2-7, with D unclear. Trimming took 2 bases from V and 3 from J, leaving 5 bases between them. The CDR3 consists of 12 residues. The germline CDR1 and CDR2 sequences are LGHNT and FRNRAP. CDR3 protein: CASGLTVYEQYF. In nucleotides, the CDR3 is TGTGCTAGTGGTTTGACAGTCTACGAGCAGTACTTC.

In this sample, this clonotype turned up many times. The chain carries TRBV7-6 and TRBJ2-7, with D unresolved. The V end lost 4 bases, the J end lost 8 bases, and 15 bases lay between the germline ends. CDR1 is SGHVS, CDR2 FNYEAQ, per germline. This CDR3 contains 13 residues. This CDR3 reads CASSSRTTPQQYF. CDR3 coding DNA: TGTGCCAGCAGCTCGCGGACCACCCCCCAGCAGTACTTC.

This clonotype was seen ten or more times. The chain recombines TRBV27 with TRBJ2-6, with D tentatively TRBD2 (6 bases). The CDR3 extends over 17 amino acids. The germline V gene encodes CDR1 MNHEY and CDR2 SMNVEV (reference sequence). Deletions cut 6 bases from V and 0 bases from J, with 15 bases between. CDR3 residues: CASSPGVPGSGANVLTF. CDR3 sequence (DNA): TGTGCCAGCAGCCCGGGGGTCCCCGGCTCTGGGGCCAACGTCCTGACTTTC.

The sample holds many counts of this clonotype. CDR3: CASSQVYPGDTEAFF. The DNA for the CDR3 is TGCGCCAGCAGCCAAGTTTACCCGGGGGACACTGAAGCTTTCTTT. The chain links TRBV4-1 to TRBJ1-1; maybe TRBD1 (5 bases). Trimming cost V 1 base and J 3 bases, with 12 bases left between them. Germline V lookup: CDR1 MGHRA, CDR2 YSYEKL. This CDR3 is 15 amino acids long.

The table lists this clonotype with many counts. The rearrangement joins TRBV27 to TRBJ1-1; D might be TRBD1 (5 bases). The CDR3 covers 14 residues. V gave up 2 bases and J gave up 3 bases, with 10 bases separating them. Germline values: CDR1 MNHEY, CDR2 SMNVEV (reference sequence). CDR3 amino acids: CASSLVAGDTEAFF. CDR3 in DNA: TGTGCCAGCAGTTTAGTAGCGGGGGACACTGAAGCTTTCTTT.

A remark on this clonotype: This may come from a read error, since a much larger clone is one base off. This CDR3 reads CASSQDDGSEAFF. The CDR3 nucleotides are TGTGCCAGCAGCCAAGATGATGGCAGTGAAGCTTTCTTT. V and J are TRBV3-1 and TRBJ1-1; D gene uncertain. This CDR3 region has 13 residues. From germline, CDR1 is LGHDT and CDR2 YNNKEL (reference sequence). V lost 0 bases to trimming and J lost 7 bases, with 9 bases between them.

In this sample, this clonotype turned up many times. The CDR3 DNA follows: TGTGCCAGCAGCGTAGAAAAGGAGCCGGACTCTAGCGGGGCCCCGATGAAGAGAGATACGCAGTATTTT. Translation gives CASSVEKEPDSSGAPMKRDTQYF. The V and J genes are TRBV9 and TRBJ2-3; TRBD2 aligns across 9 bases. The CDR3 totals 23 residues. Losses at the gene ends were 0 bases for V and 5 bases for J; bases not matched to a gene: 28. Germline V gives CDR1 SGDLS, CDR2 YYNGEE.

As to this clonotype: Just one base apart from a much larger clone, this may be a read error. The V and J genes are TRBV7-9 and TRBJ1-5, with D unresolved. Germline V gene data show CDR1 as SEHNR and CDR2 as FQNEAQ (reference sequence). The CDR3 runs 19 residues. Trimming shortened V by 0 bases and J by 3 bases, and 21 bases separated the two germline ends. Here the CDR3 reads CASSLACAAPEAINQPQHF. CDR3 nucleotide sequence: TGTGCCAGCAGCTTAGCGTGTGCGGCCCCCGAAGCGATCAATCAGCCCCAGCATTTT.

This clonotype was picked up many times. The chain links TRBV20-1 to TRBJ2-7, with 11 bases that match TRBD2. The CDR3 has 14 amino acids. Germline values: CDR1 DFQATT, CDR2 SNEGSKA (reference sequence). J gave up 4 bases and V 3 bases, and 5 bases lay outside the gene matches. This chain's CDR3 is CSASGASGRYEQYF. CDR3 bases: TGCAGTGCTAGTGGGGCTAGCGGGAGGTACGAGCAGTACTTC.

This clonotype has a count of ten or more. This sequence joins TRBV20-1 and TRBJ2-5; 10 bases are a match to TRBD2. The CDR3 is 16 amino acids. CDR1 and CDR2 (germline): DFQATT, SNEGSKA (reference sequence). The V and J ends lost 1 base and 9 bases, in that order; junction bases with no gene match: 14. The CDR3, as DNA: TGCAGTGCTAGAGCCCGGAGCGGGAGGGACTTTAATCCCCAGTACTTC. It translates to CSARARSGRDFNPQYF.

This rearrangement joins TRBV4-3 to TRBJ2-7; D perhaps matches TRBD2 (6 bases). Germline V gene sequence: CDR1 LGHNA, CDR2 YSLEER. CDR3 size: 15 residues. Between the trimmed V and J ends, which lost 4 bases and 6 bases, there was a span of 19 bases. CDR3 DNA: TGCGCCAGCAGCCCGGTGGCGGGGCAAGGCTGCGAGCAGTACTTC. It encodes CASSPVAGQGCEQYF.

Details on this clonotype: A much larger clone is a single base away; this may be a read error. The V and J genes are TRBV28 and TRBJ2-5, with TRBD2 matching 8 bases. The V gene's germline CDR1 is MDHEN and CDR2 SYDVKM. This CDR3 is 16 amino acids long. J lost 9 bases, V lost 4 bases, and 16 bases had no gene match. The DNA for the CDR3 is TGTGCCAGCAGTTCCTTCCTAGCGGGTGAGGGGGAGGCCCAGTACTTC. This codes for CASSSFLAGEGEAQYF.

This clonotype was observed at least ten times. The chain is built from TRBV7-9 and TRBJ2-3; 7 bases match TRBD1. The CDR3 length is 14 residues. The trim removed 4 bases at V and 6 bases at J, leaving 7 bases unmatched. CDR1 and CDR2 (germline): SEHNR, FQNEAQ (reference sequence). CDR3 sequence: CASSSPGQVDTQYF. As DNA, the CDR3 is TGTGCCAGCAGCTCCCCCGGACAGGTGGATACGCAGTATTTT.

Turning to this clonotype: With a much larger clone just one base away, this may be a read error. The chain recombines TRBV9 with TRBJ2-7; TRBD2 matches at 7 bases. Looked up from germline, CDR1 is SGDLS and CDR2 is YYNGEE. V gave up 4 bases and J gave up 2 bases; unmatched junction bases: 9. CDR3 size: 15 residues. CDR3 coding DNA: TGTGCCAGCAGCCCTCGGGGGGAGGTCCCCTACGAGCAGTACTTC. Protein: CASSPRGEVPYEQYF.

This clonotype was observed many times. The chain employs TRBV5-4 and TRBJ1-1; D is possibly TRBD1 (6 bases). The CDR3 runs to 14 residues. Trimming shortened V by 4 bases and J by 4 bases, and 14 bases separated the two germline ends. CDR1 and CDR2 from the germline V gene are SGHNT and YYREEE (reference sequence). The CDR3 loop reads CASSAGTGFTEAFF. In DNA form, the CDR3 reads TGTGCCAGCAGCGCCGGCACAGGGTTCACTGAAGCTTTCTTT.

This clonotype was recorded many times. V and J are TRBV6-5 and TRBJ1-1, with 9 bases lining up with TRBD1. CDR1 is MNHEY and CDR2 is SVGAGI in the germline V gene. Trimming removed 5 bases from V and 5 bases from J; junction bases left unmatched: 6. CDR3 size: 14 residues. The chain's CDR3 is CASSQQGARTEAFF. The CDR3, as DNA: TGTGCCAGCAGTCAACAGGGGGCACGGACTGAAGCTTTCTTT.

With regard to this clonotype: This may stem from a read error, because a much larger clone lies one nucleotide away. This chain links TRBV1 with TRBJ2-3; the tabulated D call, TRBD2, remains unverified against the DNA. TRBV1 is recorded as a pseudogene. The CDR3 has 19 residues. DNA of the CDR3: TGCACCAGCAGACAAACCGGGACTAGCGGGAGGGCTGGCGCAGATACGCAGTATTTT. This codes for CTSRQTGTSGRAGADTQYF.

This clonotype was recorded at least ten times. The chain is built from TRBV4-1 and TRBJ2-1; TRBD2 is a possible D gene (5 bases). CDR1 is MGHRA, CDR2 YSYEKL, per germline. Trimming cost V 4 bases and J 0 bases, with 13 bases left between them. CDR3 length: 16 residues. CDR3 sequence reads: CASSLTLAASYNEQFF. The CDR3 region has the DNA TGCGCCAGCAGCCTAACGCTAGCAGCCTCCTACAATGAGCAGTTCTTC.

The chain links TRBV30 to TRBJ1-1; D remains ambiguous. V was pared by 0 bases and J by 11 bases, with 16 bases between. The germline CDR1 and CDR2 sequences are GTSNPN and SVGIG (reference sequence). This CDR3 comprises 13 residues. The CDR3 nucleotides are TGTGCCTGGAGTGTAGGTCGGGTTCGGGAGGCTTTCTTT. Translated: CAWSVGRVREAFF.